This T cell receptor (beta chain) appears in the sequencing data of a study of shared clonotypes between healthy human individuals. The CDR3 extends over 16 amino acids. CDR1 MNHEY and CDR2 SMNVEV come from the germline V gene (reference sequence). Between the trimmed V and J ends, which lost 4 bases and 3 bases, there was a span of 18 bases. TCRdb's copy holds only in-frame clones and misses some; the assay was immunoSEQ multiplex PCR. This table holds 2 million to 2.5 million clones, 80% to 95% found once. The sequence was obtained from a man between 18 and 29 years old in good health. Some clones in this sample may be carry-over from other donors' samples. Sequenced: naive CD4+ T cells from PBMCs. Regarding subset: CD45RA+ positively selected. The chain employs TRBV27 and TRBJ1-1, with D unresolved. The CDR3 DNA reads TGTGCCAGCAGTTATAGGGCCGCGGCCGGGCACACTGAAGCTTTCTTT. The encoded protein is CASSYRAAAGHTEAFF.